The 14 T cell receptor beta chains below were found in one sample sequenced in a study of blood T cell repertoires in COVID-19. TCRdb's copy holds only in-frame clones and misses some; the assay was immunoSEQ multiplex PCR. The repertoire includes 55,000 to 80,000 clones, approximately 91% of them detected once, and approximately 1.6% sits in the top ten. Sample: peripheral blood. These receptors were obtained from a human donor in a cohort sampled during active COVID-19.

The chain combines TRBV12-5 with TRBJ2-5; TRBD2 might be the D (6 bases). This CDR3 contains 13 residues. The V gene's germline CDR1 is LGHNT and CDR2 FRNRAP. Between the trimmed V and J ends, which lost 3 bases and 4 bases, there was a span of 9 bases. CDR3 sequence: CASGFSGTETQYF. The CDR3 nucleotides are TGTGCTAGTGGTTTTAGCGGAACAGAGACCCAGTACTTC.

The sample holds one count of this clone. The CDR3 DNA reads as TGTGCCAGCAGCTACACAGGGGACGCTGAAGCTTTCTTT. It encodes CASSYTGDAEAFF. The chain has TRBV11-1 and TRBJ1-1, with 7 nucleotides matching TRBD1. The CDR3 is 13 amino acids. Germline lookup yields CDR1 SGHAT and CDR2 FQDESV (reference sequence). After removal of 4 bases from V and 6 bases from J, the junction contained 5 bases not matched to a gene.

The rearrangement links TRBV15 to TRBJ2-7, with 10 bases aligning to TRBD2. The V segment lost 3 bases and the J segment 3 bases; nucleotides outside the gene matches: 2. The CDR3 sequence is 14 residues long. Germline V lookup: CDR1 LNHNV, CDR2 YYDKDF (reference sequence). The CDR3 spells CATSSLAGDYEQYF. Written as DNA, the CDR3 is TGTGCCACCAGCAGCCTAGCGGGAGACTACGAGCAGTACTTC.

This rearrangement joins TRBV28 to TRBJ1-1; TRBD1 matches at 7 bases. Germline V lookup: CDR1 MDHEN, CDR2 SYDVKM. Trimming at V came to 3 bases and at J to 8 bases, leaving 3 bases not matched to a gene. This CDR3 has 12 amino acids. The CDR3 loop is CASSFRDREAFF. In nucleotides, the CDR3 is TGTGCCAGCAGTTTCCGGGACAGAGAAGCTTTCTTT.

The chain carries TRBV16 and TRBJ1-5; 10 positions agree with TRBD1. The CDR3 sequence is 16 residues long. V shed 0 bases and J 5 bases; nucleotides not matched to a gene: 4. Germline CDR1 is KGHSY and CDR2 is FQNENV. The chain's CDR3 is CASSQSNGQGDQPQHF. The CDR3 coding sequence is TGTGCCAGCAGCCAATCTAACGGACAGGGGGATCAGCCCCAGCATTTT.

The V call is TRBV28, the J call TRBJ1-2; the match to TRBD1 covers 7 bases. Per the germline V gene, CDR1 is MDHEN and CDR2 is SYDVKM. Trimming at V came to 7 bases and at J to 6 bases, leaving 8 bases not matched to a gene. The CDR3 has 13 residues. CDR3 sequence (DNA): TGTGCCAGCACCATACAGGGGTGGGATGGCTACACCTTC. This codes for CASTIQGWDGYTF.

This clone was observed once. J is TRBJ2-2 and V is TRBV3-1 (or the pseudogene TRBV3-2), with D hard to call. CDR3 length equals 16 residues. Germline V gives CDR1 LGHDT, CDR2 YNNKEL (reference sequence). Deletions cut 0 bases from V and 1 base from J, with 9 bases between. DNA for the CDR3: TGTGCCAGCAGCCAAGAGCTTAGACAGAACACCGGGGAGCTGTTTTTT. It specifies CASSQELRQNTGELFF.

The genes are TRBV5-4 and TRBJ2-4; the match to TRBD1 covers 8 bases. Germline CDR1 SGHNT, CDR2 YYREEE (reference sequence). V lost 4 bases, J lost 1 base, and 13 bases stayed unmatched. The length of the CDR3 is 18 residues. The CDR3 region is CASSPSPNQGAAKNIQYF. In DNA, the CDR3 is TGTGCCAGCAGCCCGTCCCCCAACCAGGGGGCGGCCAAAAACATTCAGTACTTC.

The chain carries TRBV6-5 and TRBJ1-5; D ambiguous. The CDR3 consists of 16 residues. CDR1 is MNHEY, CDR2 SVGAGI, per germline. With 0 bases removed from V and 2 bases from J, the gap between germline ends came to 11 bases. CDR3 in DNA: TGTGCCAGCAGTTACTCGAGGAAGGGAGGCAATCAGCCCCAGCATTTT. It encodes CASSYSRKGGNQPQHF.

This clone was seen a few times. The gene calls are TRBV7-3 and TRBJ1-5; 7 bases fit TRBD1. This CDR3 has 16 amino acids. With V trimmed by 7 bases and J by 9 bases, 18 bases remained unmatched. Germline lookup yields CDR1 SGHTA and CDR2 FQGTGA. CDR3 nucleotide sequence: TGTGCCAGCACCCCCCTTTTAGACAGACAGGGTCTGCCCCAGCATTTT. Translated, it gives CASTPLLDRQGLPQHF.

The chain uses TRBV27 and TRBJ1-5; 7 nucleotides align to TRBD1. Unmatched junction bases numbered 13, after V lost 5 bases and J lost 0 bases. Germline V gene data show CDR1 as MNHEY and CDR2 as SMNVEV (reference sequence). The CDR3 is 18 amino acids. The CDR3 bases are TGTGCCAGCAGTCGACAGGGCCCATCCTCCTATAGCAATCAGCCCCAGCATTTT. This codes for CASSRQGPSSYSNQPQHF.

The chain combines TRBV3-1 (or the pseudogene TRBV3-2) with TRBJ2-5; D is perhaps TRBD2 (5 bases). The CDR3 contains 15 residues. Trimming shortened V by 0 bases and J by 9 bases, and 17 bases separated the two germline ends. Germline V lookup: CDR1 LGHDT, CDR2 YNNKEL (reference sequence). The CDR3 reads CASSQEGVDLEAQYF. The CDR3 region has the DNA TGTGCCAGCAGCCAAGAAGGAGTGGACTTGGAGGCCCAGTACTTC.

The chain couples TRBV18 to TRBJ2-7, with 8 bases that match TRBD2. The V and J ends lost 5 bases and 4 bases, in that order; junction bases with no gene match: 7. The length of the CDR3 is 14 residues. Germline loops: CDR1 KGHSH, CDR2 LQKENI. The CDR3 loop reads CASSWKREKYEQYF. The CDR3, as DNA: TGTGCCAGCTCATGGAAGCGGGAGAAATACGAGCAGTACTTC.

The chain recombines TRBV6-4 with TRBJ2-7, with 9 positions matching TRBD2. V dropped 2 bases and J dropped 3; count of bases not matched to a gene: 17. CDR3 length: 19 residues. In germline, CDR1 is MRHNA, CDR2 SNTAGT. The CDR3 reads CASSDPNAGGPPPLYEQYF. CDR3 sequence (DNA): TGTGCCAGCAGTGACCCCAATGCGGGAGGGCCCCCTCCACTCTACGAGCAGTACTTC.